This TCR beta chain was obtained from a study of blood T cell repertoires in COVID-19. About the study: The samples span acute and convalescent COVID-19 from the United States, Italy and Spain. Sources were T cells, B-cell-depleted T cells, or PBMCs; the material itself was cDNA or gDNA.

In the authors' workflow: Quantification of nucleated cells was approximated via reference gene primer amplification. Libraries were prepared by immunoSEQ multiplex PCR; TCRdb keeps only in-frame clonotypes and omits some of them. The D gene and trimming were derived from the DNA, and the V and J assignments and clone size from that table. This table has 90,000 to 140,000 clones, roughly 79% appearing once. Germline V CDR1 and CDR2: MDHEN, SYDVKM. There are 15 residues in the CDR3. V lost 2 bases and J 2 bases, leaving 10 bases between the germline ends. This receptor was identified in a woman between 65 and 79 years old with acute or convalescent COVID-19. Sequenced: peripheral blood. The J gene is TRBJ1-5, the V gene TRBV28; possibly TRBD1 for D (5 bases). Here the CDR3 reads CASSLIVQGNQPQHF. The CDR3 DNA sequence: TGTGCCAGCAGTTTAATCGTACAGGGCAATCAGCCCCAGCATTTT.